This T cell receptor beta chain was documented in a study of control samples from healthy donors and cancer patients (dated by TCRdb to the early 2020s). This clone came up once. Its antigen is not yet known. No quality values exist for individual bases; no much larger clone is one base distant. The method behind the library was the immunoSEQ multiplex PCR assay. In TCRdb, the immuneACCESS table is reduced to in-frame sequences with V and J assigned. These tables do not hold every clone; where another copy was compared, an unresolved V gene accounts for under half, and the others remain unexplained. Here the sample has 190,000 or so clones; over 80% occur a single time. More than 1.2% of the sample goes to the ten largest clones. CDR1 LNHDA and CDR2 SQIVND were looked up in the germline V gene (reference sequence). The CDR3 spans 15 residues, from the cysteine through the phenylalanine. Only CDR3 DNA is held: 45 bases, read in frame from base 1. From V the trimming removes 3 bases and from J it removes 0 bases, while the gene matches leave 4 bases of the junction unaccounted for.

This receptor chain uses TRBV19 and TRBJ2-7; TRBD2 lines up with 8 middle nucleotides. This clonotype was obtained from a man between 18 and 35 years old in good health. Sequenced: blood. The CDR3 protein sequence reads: CASSIAGGSSYEQYF. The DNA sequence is TGTGCCAGTAGTATTGCGGGGGGAAGCTCCTACGAGCAGTACTTC.